One and the same sample provided the 14 T cell receptor beta chains below, sequenced in a study of T cells after yellow fever vaccination. A single record per CDR3 protein comes from TCRdb applying MiXCR to the 5' RACE reads. The profile shows approximately 250,000 distinct CDR3 sequences, about 5% of them singletons. The starting material was CD4+ T cells sorted from PBMCs, obtained on the day of the yellow fever booster vaccination. These receptors all come from a man aged 18 to 29 who received the YFV17D yellow fever vaccine.

The chain recombines TRBV6-2 or TRBV6-3 with TRBJ2-2; D is ambiguous. This CDR3 is 16 amino acids long. Trimming cost V 11 bases and J 4 bases, with 23 bases left between them. Germline CDR1 MNHEY, CDR2 SVGEGT. For the CDR3, the DNA is TGTGCCTGCCAGAAGTGGGTCACCACGCGCACCGGGGAGCTGTTTTTT. Translating it yields CACQKWVTTRTGELFF.

In this sample, this clonotype turned up many times. The rearrangement links TRBV5-5 to TRBJ1-5; D may be TRBD1 (5 bases). Trimming shortened V by 0 bases and J by 6 bases, and 13 bases separated the two germline ends. This CDR3 is 15 amino acids long. Germline V lookup: CDR1 SGHKS, CDR2 YYEKEE (reference sequence). The CDR3 DNA reads as TGTGCCAGCAGCTTGGCCGGCCAGGGAGGTCAGCCCCAGCATTTT. Its protein product is CASSLAGQGGQPQHF.

This clonotype was counted only a few times. The chain couples TRBV20-1 to TRBJ2-1, with D perhaps given as TRBD1 or TRBD2 (5 bases each). V lost 4 bases to trimming and J lost 5 bases, with 21 bases between them. CDR1 is DFQATT, CDR2 SNEGSKA, per germline (reference sequence). The CDR3 contains 16 residues. The CDR3 loop reads CSATKGPGSPNNEQFF. The CDR3 nucleotides read TGCAGTGCTACTAAGGGACCAGGGTCCCCCAACAATGAGCAGTTCTTC.

This clonotype showed up many times. The CDR3 protein is CASSFGGARLGSTEAFF. In DNA, the CDR3 is TGTGCCAGCAGTTTCGGGGGGGCGCGATTAGGTAGCACTGAAGCTTTCTTT. The V gene is TRBV12-3 or TRBV12-4, the J gene TRBJ1-1; possible D gene TRBD1, 6 bases. This CDR3 spans 17 amino acids. Trimming removed 3 bases from V and 4 bases from J, with 21 bases in between.

This clonotype was observed a few times. The chain is built from TRBV6-6 and TRBJ1-6, with D perhaps matching TRBD1 (5 bases). The CDR3 extends over 15 amino acids. Germline CDR1 and CDR2: MNHNY and SVGAGI (reference sequence). Trimming left V 6 bases short and J 7 bases short, with 16 bases between. The CDR3 loop reads CASRGGYGQNSPLHF. The CDR3, as DNA: TGTGCCAGCAGGGGGGGGTACGGCCAAAATTCACCCCTCCACTTT.

This rearrangement joins TRBV10-3 to TRBJ2-2; D is possibly TRBD1 (6 bases). CDR1 is ENHRY and CDR2 is SYGVKD in the germline V gene. The CDR3 is 13 amino acids. Trimming left V 3 bases short and J 5 bases short, with 7 bases between. The CDR3 protein is CAISETGTGELFF. In DNA form, the CDR3 reads TGTGCCATCAGTGAAACAGGGACCGGGGAGCTGTTTTTT.

The CDR3 coding sequence is TGTGCCAGCACCCCGACCCTGTATGGCTACACCTTC. Translating gives CASTPTLYGYTF. V is TRBV7-2 and J is TRBJ1-2, with D uncertain. The CDR3 runs to 12 residues. The germline V and J ends were trimmed by 7 bases and 5 bases, with 11 bases remaining between them. The V gene's germline CDR1 is SGHTA and CDR2 FQGNSA.

The J gene is TRBJ2-1, the V gene TRBV5-1; 9 nucleotides agree with TRBD2. Germline values: CDR1 SGHRS, CDR2 YFSETQ. The CDR3 is 15 residues long. Germline trimming cut 3 bases from V and 5 bases from J; bases unmatched to any gene: 6. For the CDR3, the DNA is TGCGCCAGCAGCTGGGGACTAGCTAACGACAATGAGCAGTTCTTC. Its translation is CASSWGLANDNEQFF.

The sample holds many counts of this clonotype. The chain employs TRBV20-1 and TRBJ1-1; no clear D gene. CDR1 DFQATT and CDR2 SNEGSKA come from the germline V gene (reference sequence). Trimming cost V 2 bases and J 0 bases, with 22 bases left between them. The CDR3 length is 18 residues. The CDR3 DNA reads TGCAGTGCTAGAAGATCGGTGGAACACCTAAACATGAACACTGAAGCTTTCTTT. It is translated as CSARRSVEHLNMNTEAFF.

This clonotype was recorded a few times. The chain is built from TRBV6-5 and TRBJ2-3; D may be TRBD2 (6 bases). The germline V gene has CDR1 MNHEY and CDR2 SVGAGI. Trimming pared 0 bases from V and 3 bases from J, leaving 7 bases between. This CDR3 has 14 residues. The CDR3 loop reads CASSYSRETDTQYF. CDR3 DNA: TGTGCCAGCAGTTACTCCCGGGAGACAGATACGCAGTATTTT.

This sequence joins TRBV14 and TRBJ1-6; D is undetermined. Germline values: CDR1 SGHDN, CDR2 FVKESK. This CDR3 spans 12 amino acids. Trimming took 4 bases from V and 8 from J, leaving 6 bases between them. CDR3 sequence: CASSLADSPLHF. The DNA of the CDR3 is TGTGCCAGCAGCCTCGCAGATTCACCCCTCCACTTT.

At least ten counts were recorded for this clonotype. The DNA of the CDR3 is TGTGCCAGCAGCTTATATGGAGGAAAACTGTTTTTT. Encoded protein: CASSLYGGKLFF. This chain uses TRBV7-9 with TRBJ1-4; D is unclear. Germline CDR1 SEHNR, CDR2 FQNEAQ (reference sequence). The CDR3 loop spans 12 amino acids. V lost 2 bases and J 10 bases, leaving 8 bases between the germline ends.

The chain couples TRBV12-3 or TRBV12-4 to TRBJ1-5; D call uncertain. This CDR3 has 13 amino acids. V lost 6 bases and J 4 bases, leaving 10 bases between the germline ends. This CDR3 reads CASSLFGNQPQHF. CDR3 DNA: TGTGCCAGCAGCCTCTTCGGGAATCAGCCCCAGCATTTT.

This clonotype has ten or more counts. The chain uses TRBV7-3 and TRBJ2-1, with 7 bases identical to TRBD2. Germline CDR1 and CDR2: SGHTA and FQGTGA. J lost 0 bases, V lost 5 bases, and 10 bases had no gene match. The CDR3 totals 17 residues. CDR3 amino acids: CASSDPAGGGSYNEQFF. The CDR3 DNA is TGTGCCAGCAGCGATCCCGCAGGCGGGGGCTCCTACAATGAGCAGTTCTTC. Drawing the rest from reference TRBV7-3 and TRBJ2-1, the complete variable domain is GAGVSQTPSNKVTEKGKYVELRCDPISGHTALYWYRQSLGQGPEFLIYFQGTGAADDSGLPNDRFFAVRPEGSVSTLKIQRTERGDSAVYLCASSDPAGGGSYNEQFFGPGTRLTVL.